This T cell receptor beta chain was sequenced during a study of T cell responses to AZD1222 COVID-19 vaccine. Germline-derived CDR1 and CDR2 are SGHTA and FQGNSA. The CDR3 extends over 14 amino acids. V gave up 8 bases and J gave up 0 bases, with 12 bases separating them. The method was immunoSEQ multiplex PCR; TCRdb's version includes in-frame clones alone and lacks a portion of them. Counted here are roughly 180,000 clones, about 85% occurring once; the ten biggest clones make up 2.6%. The material was peripheral blood, obtained on day 0 of AZD1222 vaccination. The clonotype comes from an adult in good health. The V and J genes are TRBV7-2 and TRBJ2-3; D is uncertain. The DNA of the CDR3 is TGTGCCAGCGCGATACTGACCAGCACAGATACGCAGTATTTT. Its translation: CASAILTSTDTQYF.